A selection of T cell receptor beta chains follows, all from one sample in a study of blood T cell repertoires in COVID-19. TCRdb keeps only in-frame clones here, not all; method: immunoSEQ multiplex PCR. The sample lists under 150,000 clones, about 90% occurring once. The material sequenced was peripheral blood. The receptors shown here come from a woman aged 45-59 years with acute or convalescent COVID-19. Each CDR3 is given with its conserved first and last residue. A D gene is named only where the DNA matches it firmly. Some rows mark clone size as missing; the rest say once, few, many or name a class of expanded clone.

j_call: TRBJ1-5; clone_size: .; d_call: .; v_call: TRBV10-2; cdr3_length: 15; cdr3_aa: CASSESRRENQPQHF; cdr3_nt: TGCGCCAGCAGTGAGTCGAGAAGGGAGAATCAGCCCCAGCATTTT
j_call: TRBJ2-1; clone_size: .; d_call: TRBD2; v_call: TRBV24-1; cdr3_length: 17; cdr3_aa: CATSDPISGSSYNEQFF; cdr3_nt: TGTGCCACCAGTGATCCGATTAGCGGGAGCTCCTACAATGAGCAGTTCTTC
j_call: TRBJ2-5; clone_size: .; d_call: .; v_call: TRBV19; cdr3_length: 14; cdr3_aa: CASSIGRGGETQYF; cdr3_nt: TGTGCCAGTAGTATCGGCAGGGGAGGGGAGACCCAGTACTTC
j_call: TRBJ2-7; clone_size: .; d_call: .; v_call: TRBV6-2/TRBV6-3; cdr3_length: 16; cdr3_aa: CASTPLGLASSYEQYF; cdr3_nt: TGTGCCAGCACCCCCCTAGGGCTAGCGAGCTCCTACGAGCAGTACTTC
j_call: TRBJ2-1; clone_size: .; d_call: TRBD1; v_call: TRBV14; cdr3_length: 16; cdr3_aa: CASSHQGQGYYNEQFF; cdr3_nt: TGTGCCAGCAGCCACCAAGGACAGGGATACTACAATGAGCAGTTCTTC
j_call: TRBJ1-6; clone_size: .; d_call: TRBD1; v_call: TRBV14; cdr3_length: 15; cdr3_aa: CASRKTGAHNSPLHF; cdr3_nt: TGTGCCAGCAGGAAAACAGGGGCTCATAATTCACCCCTCCACTTT
j_call: TRBJ1-6; clone_size: .; d_call: TRBD1; v_call: TRBV30; cdr3_length: 14; cdr3_aa: CAWSGGTGNSPLHF; cdr3_nt: TGTGCCTGGAGTGGCGGGACAGGAAATTCACCCCTCCACTTT
j_call: TRBJ2-5; clone_size: .; d_call: .; v_call: TRBV5-5; cdr3_length: 15; cdr3_aa: CASSLSRNPQETQYF; cdr3_nt: TGTGCCAGCAGCTTGTCTAGGAACCCCCAAGAGACCCAGTACTTC
j_call: TRBJ2-1; clone_size: once; d_call: .; v_call: TRBV27; cdr3_length: 14; cdr3_aa: CASSATPGSYEQFF; cdr3_nt: TGTGCCAGCAGTGCCACTCCGGGTAGCTATGAGCAGTTCTTC
j_call: TRBJ1-3; clone_size: .; d_call: .; v_call: TRBV29-1; cdr3_length: 13; cdr3_aa: CSVTGFSGNTIYF; cdr3_nt: TGCAGCGTCACAGGGTTCTCTGGAAACACCATATATTTT
j_call: TRBJ1-2; clone_size: .; d_call: .; v_call: TRBV6-6; cdr3_length: 13; cdr3_aa: CASSYSLNYGYTF; cdr3_nt: TGTGCCAGCAGTTACTCCCTTAACTATGGCTACACCTTC
j_call: TRBJ1-1; clone_size: .; d_call: TRBD1; v_call: TRBV18; cdr3_length: 13; cdr3_aa: CASSQGANTEAFF; cdr3_nt: TGTGCCAGCTCACAGGGGGCGAACACTGAAGCTTTCTTT
j_call: TRBJ2-3; clone_size: .; d_call: TRBD2; v_call: TRBV6-2/TRBV6-3; cdr3_length: 15; cdr3_aa: CASSQGRGGTDTQYF; cdr3_nt: TGTGCCAGCAGTCAAGGGAGGGGTGGCACAGATACGCAGTATTTT
j_call: TRBJ1-5; clone_size: .; d_call: .; v_call: TRBV7-6; cdr3_length: 13; cdr3_aa: CASSLKLGQPQHF; cdr3_nt: TGTGCCAGCAGCTTAAAACTCGGGCAGCCCCAGCATTTT
j_call: TRBJ1-2; clone_size: .; d_call: .; v_call: TRBV6-2/TRBV6-3; cdr3_length: 13; cdr3_aa: CASSYRTVDGYTF; cdr3_nt: TGTGCCAGCAGTTACAGGACAGTCGATGGCTACACCTTC
j_call: TRBJ2-3; clone_size: .; d_call: TRBD2; v_call: TRBV10-3; cdr3_length: 15; cdr3_aa: CAIRVLAGGGDTQYF; cdr3_nt: TGTGCCATCAGGGTACTAGCGGGAGGGGGAGATACGCAGTATTTT
j_call: TRBJ2-2; clone_size: .; d_call: TRBD2; v_call: TRBV15; cdr3_length: 18; cdr3_aa: CATSKGTSGYWNTGELFF; cdr3_nt: TGTGCCACCAGCAAGGGGACTAGCGGATACTGGAACACCGGGGAGCTGTTTTTT
j_call: TRBJ2-7; clone_size: once; d_call: .; v_call: TRBV6-2/TRBV6-3; cdr3_length: 11; cdr3_aa: CASSNSYEQYF; cdr3_nt: TGTGCCAGCAGCAACAGCTACGAGCAGTACTTC
j_call: TRBJ1-2; clone_size: .; d_call: .; v_call: TRBV3-1/TRBV3-2; cdr3_length: 16; cdr3_aa: CASSQVVGQGNRGYTF; cdr3_nt: TGTGCCAGCAGCCAAGTGGTCGGCCAGGGCAACCGTGGCTACACCTTC
j_call: TRBJ2-1; clone_size: .; d_call: .; v_call: TRBV9; cdr3_length: 15; cdr3_aa: CASSVGGGAYNEQFF; cdr3_nt: TGTGCCAGCAGCGTTGGAGGGGGGGCCTACAATGAGCAGTTCTTC
j_call: TRBJ2-6; clone_size: .; d_call: .; v_call: TRBV30; cdr3_length: 15; cdr3_aa: CAWSVGGAGANVLTF; cdr3_nt: TGTGCCTGGAGTGTAGGGGGAGCTGGGGCCAACGTCCTGACTTTC
j_call: TRBJ2-1; clone_size: .; d_call: TRBD1; v_call: TRBV7-9; cdr3_length: 16; cdr3_aa: CASSLGSGQGLGEQFF; cdr3_nt: TGTGCCAGCAGCTTGGGGTCGGGACAGGGGTTGGGTGAGCAGTTCTTC
j_call: TRBJ1-4; clone_size: .; d_call: .; v_call: TRBV27; cdr3_length: 15; cdr3_aa: CASSRSTEYHEKLFF; cdr3_nt: TGTGCCAGCAGCCGTTCTACAGAGTACCATGAAAAACTGTTTTTT
j_call: TRBJ2-1; clone_size: .; d_call: TRBD2; v_call: TRBV10-3; cdr3_length: 16; cdr3_aa: CAISGTPSGSSNEQFF; cdr3_nt: TGTGCCATCAGTGGAACCCCTAGCGGGAGTTCCAATGAGCAGTTCTTC
j_call: TRBJ2-7; clone_size: .; d_call: .; v_call: TRBV5-4; cdr3_length: 13; cdr3_aa: CASSSSRGYEQYF; cdr3_nt: TGTGCCAGCAGCTCTTCTAGAGGCTACGAGCAGTACTTC
j_call: TRBJ1-5; clone_size: .; d_call: TRBD1; v_call: TRBV2; cdr3_length: 15; cdr3_aa: CASSFSGTGGQPQHF; cdr3_nt: TGTGCCAGCAGTTTCTCCGGGACAGGGGGTCAGCCCCAGCATTTT
j_call: TRBJ1-5; clone_size: .; d_call: .; v_call: TRBV25-1; cdr3_length: 15; cdr3_aa: CASSDPTLGGQPQHF; cdr3_nt: TGTGCCAGCAGTGACCCCACTCTAGGTGGTCAGCCCCAGCATTTT
j_call: TRBJ1-4; clone_size: .; d_call: .; v_call: TRBV6-1; cdr3_length: 15; cdr3_aa: CASSEHIQPGEKLFF; cdr3_nt: TGTGCCAGCAGTGAACACATACAGCCGGGGGAAAAACTGTTTTTT
j_call: TRBJ1-6; clone_size: .; d_call: TRBD1; v_call: TRBV6-5; cdr3_length: 15; cdr3_aa: CASRYRDSYNSPLHF; cdr3_nt: TGTGCCAGCAGATACCGGGACAGTTATAATTCACCCCTCCACTTT
j_call: TRBJ2-7; clone_size: .; d_call: TRBD2; v_call: TRBV19; cdr3_length: 17; cdr3_aa: CASSIVTSGGPSYEQYF; cdr3_nt: TGTGCCAGTAGTATTGTGACTAGCGGGGGACCCTCCTACGAGCAGTACTTC
j_call: TRBJ2-5; clone_size: .; d_call: .; v_call: TRBV7-3; cdr3_length: 15; cdr3_aa: CASSKTGSPLETQYF; cdr3_nt: TGTGCCAGCAGCAAGACAGGTAGCCCGTTGGAGACCCAGTACTTC
j_call: TRBJ1-3; clone_size: .; d_call: TRBD1; v_call: TRBV18; cdr3_length: 15; cdr3_aa: CASSPPRQGRNTIYF; cdr3_nt: TGTGCCAGCTCACCACCGAGACAGGGTCGAAACACCATATATTTT
j_call: TRBJ1-1; clone_size: .; d_call: TRBD1; v_call: TRBV28; cdr3_length: 13; cdr3_aa: CASSLPGTGRAFF; cdr3_nt: TGTGCCAGCAGTTTACCTGGGACAGGGAGGGCTTTCTTT
j_call: TRBJ2-2; clone_size: once; d_call: TRBD2; v_call: TRBV24-1; cdr3_length: 16; cdr3_aa: CATSDFLAGEGGELFF; cdr3_nt: TGTGCCACCAGTGATTTCTTAGCGGGAGAGGGCGGGGAGCTGTTTTTT
j_call: TRBJ2-3; clone_size: .; d_call: TRBD2; v_call: TRBV7-2; cdr3_length: 16; cdr3_aa: CASSLASTSDADTQYF; cdr3_nt: TGTGCCAGCAGCTTAGCGTCGACTAGCGATGCAGATACGCAGTATTTT
j_call: TRBJ2-7; clone_size: .; d_call: TRBD1; v_call: TRBV10-1; cdr3_length: 15; cdr3_aa: CASSSGQGFVHEQYF; cdr3_nt: TGCGCCAGCAGCTCCGGACAGGGATTTGTCCACGAGCAGTACTTC
j_call: TRBJ2-5; clone_size: .; d_call: TRBD2; v_call: TRBV2; cdr3_length: 15; cdr3_aa: CASMRREGRPETQYF; cdr3_nt: TGTGCCAGCATGAGGCGGGAGGGGCGGCCAGAGACCCAGTACTTC
j_call: TRBJ2-7; clone_size: .; d_call: TRBD1; v_call: TRBV27; cdr3_length: 14; cdr3_aa: CASSSRDRVYEQYF; cdr3_nt: TGTGCCAGCAGTTCCCGGGACAGGGTCTACGAGCAGTACTTC
j_call: TRBJ1-1; clone_size: once; d_call: TRBD1; v_call: TRBV4-1; cdr3_length: 14; cdr3_aa: CASSPGQGASEAFF; cdr3_nt: TGCGCCAGCAGCCCGGGACAGGGGGCATCTGAAGCTTTCTTT
j_call: TRBJ2-7; clone_size: .; d_call: .; v_call: TRBV6-2/TRBV6-3; cdr3_length: 15; cdr3_aa: CASSYEYASSYEQYF; cdr3_nt: TGTGCCAGCAGTTACGAGTACGCCTCCTCCTACGAGCAGTACTTC
j_call: TRBJ2-7; clone_size: .; d_call: .; v_call: TRBV7-9; cdr3_length: 11; cdr3_aa: CASSRSYEQYF; cdr3_nt: TGTGCCAGCAGCCGGTCCTACGAGCAGTACTTC
j_call: TRBJ1-1; clone_size: .; d_call: .; v_call: TRBV6-5; cdr3_length: 13; cdr3_aa: CASSPAMRTEAFF; cdr3_nt: TGTGCCAGCAGTCCCGCGATGAGGACTGAAGCTTTCTTT
j_call: TRBJ2-1; clone_size: .; d_call: .; v_call: TRBV20-1; cdr3_length: 14; cdr3_aa: CSASSTFGYNEQFF; cdr3_nt: TGCAGTGCTAGTAGTACCTTCGGTTACAATGAGCAGTTCTTC
j_call: TRBJ2-7; clone_size: .; d_call: TRBD2; v_call: TRBV30; cdr3_length: 15; cdr3_aa: CARESRKGRAEEQYF; cdr3_nt: TGTGCCCGCGAATCCCGTAAGGGGAGGGCCGAAGAGCAGTACTTC
j_call: TRBJ1-2; clone_size: once; d_call: TRBD1; v_call: TRBV3-1/TRBV3-2; cdr3_length: 16; cdr3_aa: CASSQGGTGVNYGYTF; cdr3_nt: TGTGCCAGCAGCCAAGGGGGTACAGGGGTGAACTATGGCTACACCTTC
j_call: TRBJ2-7; clone_size: .; d_call: .; v_call: TRBV19; cdr3_length: 16; cdr3_aa: CASSIVQGSRAYEQYF; cdr3_nt: TGTGCCAGTAGTATAGTACAGGGATCAAGAGCCTACGAGCAGTACTTC
j_call: TRBJ1-2; clone_size: .; d_call: .; v_call: TRBV10-2; cdr3_length: 14; cdr3_aa: CASSDAGVLGGYTF; cdr3_nt: TGCGCCAGCAGTGATGCGGGGGTCCTCGGGGGCTACACCTTC
j_call: TRBJ1-2; clone_size: once; d_call: TRBD1; v_call: TRBV27; cdr3_length: 14; cdr3_aa: CASRTGTGVGGYTF; cdr3_nt: TGTGCCAGCAGAACCGGGACAGGGGTGGGTGGCTACACCTTC